Listed here are 7 T cell receptor beta chains from one sample, sequenced in a study of T cells in Graves' hyperthyroidism and ophthalmopathy (dated by TCRdb to the late 2010s). The protocol used for the library was multiplex PCR. The sample was run on an Illumina HiSeq 2000. The TCR beta CDR3 regions were amplified from RNA transcripts. The first round of RT-PCR for the TCR CDR3 was performed with the HTBI primer set and the Qiagen OneStep RT-PCR kit. In-frame beta chains were kept once TCRdb had trimmed the public reads at Q25 with fastp and called clones with MiXCR. Here each entry gathers all rows of one CDR3 protein and keeps the most common genes and DNA. For this sample there are approximately 380,000 distinct CDR3 sequences; around 15% appear just once. The ten largest clones capture 25% to 30% of the sample. Material: blood. These receptor sequences come from a man aged 50 or older with Graves' ophthalmopathy.

This clonotype has more than one count but fewer than ten. The chain combines TRBV10-3 with TRBJ2-7; no definite D call. CDR1 is ENHRY, CDR2 SYGVKD, per germline. The CDR3 extends over 10 amino acids. Deletions cut 10 bases from V and 5 bases from J, with 9 bases between. CDR3 protein: CATRSDEQYF. CDR3 nucleotides: TGTGCCACTCGAAGTGACGAGCAGTACTTC.

This clonotype came up many times. The rearrangement joins TRBV27 to TRBJ2-7; 13 bases are a match to TRBD2. The J segment lost 0 bases and the V segment lost 4 bases, leaving 6 bases of the junction unmatched. The CDR3 runs 17 residues. Germline V gene lookup returns CDR1 MNHEY and CDR2 SMNVEV (reference sequence). The CDR3 nucleotides are TGTGCCAGCAGTTACGGGACTAGCGGGACCTACTCCTACGAGCAGTACTTC. This gives the protein CASSYGTSGTYSYEQYF.

This clonotype came up a few times. V usage is TRBV3-1 and J usage is TRBJ1-2; D may be TRBD1 (6 bases). Trimming removed 4 bases at V and 6 bases at J, with 15 bases between. The CDR3 sequence is 14 residues long. In germline, CDR1 is LGHDT, CDR2 YNNKEL (reference sequence). CDR3 amino acids: CASSPVSGANGYTF. The CDR3 DNA is TGTGCCAGCAGCCCCGTTTCGGGGGCGAATGGCTACACCTTC.

The chain has TRBV25-1 and TRBJ1-2, with a weak D call TRBD1 (5 bases). V was clipped by 1 base and J by 6 bases, with 9 bases between them. Per germline, CDR1 MGHDK and CDR2 SYGVNS. The CDR3 is made up of 13 amino acids. The CDR3 sequence is CASSESGLNGYTF. CDR3 DNA sequence: TGTGCCAGCAGTGAATCAGGGTTGAATGGCTACACCTTC.

This clonotype appeared many times. The chain couples TRBV7-9 to TRBJ2-5, with D unresolved. Trimming pared 1 base from V and 5 bases from J, leaving 11 bases between. The germline gives CDR1 SEHNR, CDR2 FQNEAQ (reference sequence). The CDR3 totals 14 residues. The CDR3 nucleotides are TGTGCCAGCAGCTTAGAGGAAACTCGGGAGACCCAGTACTTC. As protein: CASSLEETRETQYF.

A word on this clonotype: The junction and the germline gene differ at one end; a read error may be behind it. The rearrangement joins TRBV11-2 to TRBJ2-3; 9 bases line up with TRBD2. In germline, CDR1 is SGHAT, CDR2 FQNNGV. The length of the CDR3 is 19 residues. The CDR3 loop is CASSFPAGTSRTSTDMQYF. CDR3 bases: TGTGCCAGCAGCTTCCCCGCCGGGACTAGCAGAACTAGCACAGATATGCAGTATTTT. Supplemented by reference TRBV11-2 and TRBJ2-3, the full variable domain reads EAGVAQSPRYKIIEKRQSVAFWCNPISGHATLYWYQQILGQGPKLLIQFQNNGVVDDSQLPKDRFSAERLKGVDSTLKIQPAKLEDSAVYLCASSFPAGTSRTSTDMQYFGPGTRLTVL.

Many counts were recorded for this clonotype. The chain joins TRBV12-3 or TRBV12-4 to TRBJ2-3; 9 nucleotides align to TRBD2. The CDR3 length is 15 residues. The ends lost 6 bases at V and 1 base at J; junction bases unmatched: 5. CDR3 sequence: CASSVAGDRTDTQYF. In DNA, the CDR3 is TGTGCCAGCAGCGTAGCGGGAGACCGCACAGATACGCAGTATTTT.